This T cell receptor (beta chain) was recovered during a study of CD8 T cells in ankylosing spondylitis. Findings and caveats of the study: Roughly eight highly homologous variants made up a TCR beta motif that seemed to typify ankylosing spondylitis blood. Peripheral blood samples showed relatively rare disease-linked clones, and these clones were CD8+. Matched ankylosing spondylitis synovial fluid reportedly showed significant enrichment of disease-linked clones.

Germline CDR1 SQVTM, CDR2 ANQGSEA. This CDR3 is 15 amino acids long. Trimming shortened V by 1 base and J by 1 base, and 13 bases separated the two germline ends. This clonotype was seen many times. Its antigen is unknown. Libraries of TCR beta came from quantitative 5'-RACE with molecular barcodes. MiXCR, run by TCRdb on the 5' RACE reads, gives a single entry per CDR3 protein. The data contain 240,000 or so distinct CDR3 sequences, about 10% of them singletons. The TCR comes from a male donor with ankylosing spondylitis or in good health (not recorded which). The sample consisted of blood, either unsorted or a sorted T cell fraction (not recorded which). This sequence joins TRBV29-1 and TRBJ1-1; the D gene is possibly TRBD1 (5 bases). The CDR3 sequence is CSVEGGGRANTEAFF. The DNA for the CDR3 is TGCAGCGTTGAAGGAGGCGGCAGGGCGAACACTGAAGCTTTCTTT.